The 6 T cell receptor beta chains below come from one sample, sequenced in a study of blood T cell repertoires in COVID-19. TCRdb's table, derived via immunoSEQ multiplex PCR, lists solely in-frame clones and lacks some. The table records approximately 110,000 clones, 85% to 90% of them present only once. Sample: peripheral blood. These receptors all stem from a woman of 80 years or more with acute or convalescent COVID-19.

The chain uses TRBV28 and TRBJ1-4, with D perhaps TRBD1 (6 bases). Trimming took off 7 bases at V and 8 bases at J, with 20 bases between the two ends. Germline values: CDR1 MDHEN, CDR2 SYDVKM. The CDR3 has 15 residues. This CDR3 reads CASTTGTREWEKLFF. CDR3 bases: TGTGCCAGCACCACCGGGACAAGGGAATGGGAAAAACTGTTTTTT.

This chain links TRBV12-3 or TRBV12-4 with TRBJ1-6; D unresolved. The CDR3 consists of 12 residues. V was shortened by 5 bases and J by 7 bases, with 6 bases between the two germline ends. This CDR3 is CASSAENSPLHF. The CDR3 DNA is TGTGCCAGCAGTGCGGAGAATTCACCCCTCCACTTT.

This chain joins TRBV19 and TRBJ1-2; 8 positions match TRBD1. Germline loops: CDR1 LNHDA, CDR2 SQIVND (reference sequence). Trimming at V came to 6 bases and at J to 1 base, leaving 1 base not matched to a gene. The CDR3 consists of 13 residues. The CDR3 loop reads CASSDRGNYGYTF. CDR3 coding DNA: TGTGCCAGTAGCGACAGGGGTAACTATGGCTACACCTTC.

In DNA, the CDR3 is TGTGCCAGTAGTATAGAAGGTAGCGGGTGGAGCTCCTACAATGAGCAGTTCTTC. Amino acids: CASSIEGSGWSSYNEQFF. J is TRBJ2-1 and V is TRBV19; TRBD2 matches 7 bases. Losses at the gene ends were 0 bases for V and 0 bases for J; bases not matched to a gene: 8. Germline values: CDR1 LNHDA, CDR2 SQIVND (reference sequence). The CDR3 has 18 residues.

The rearrangement links TRBV19 to TRBJ2-3, with a weak D call TRBD2 (6 bases). The ends were cut back, 3 bases at V and 2 bases at J, with 12 bases in the middle. Germline assignment: CDR1 LNHDA and CDR2 SQIVND (reference sequence). The CDR3 covers 15 residues. CDR3 in amino acids: CASSIVGGLTDTQYF. CDR3 nucleotides: TGTGCCAGTAGTATTGTGGGGGGACTCACAGATACGCAGTATTTT.

The gene calls are TRBV2 and TRBJ2-1, with TRBD1 identical over 9 bases. The trim removed 6 bases at V and 3 bases at J, leaving 6 bases unmatched. Germline V lookup: CDR1 SNHLY, CDR2 FYNNEI. The CDR3 covers 15 residues. This CDR3 reads CASSWTGVLYNEQFF. In nucleotides, the CDR3 is TGTGCCAGCAGCTGGACAGGGGTCCTCTACAATGAGCAGTTCTTC.